Below are 5 T cell receptor beta chains sequenced from a single sample in a study of T-cell reconstitution after alpha-beta-depleted transplantation in children. Unique molecular identifiers were built into the TCRbeta library. TCRdb ran MiXCR on the PCR reads and lists one entry per CDR3 protein. The sample consists of some 460,000 distinct CDR3 sequences, under 20% of them appearing once. Sample: PBMCs, mostly from graft donor cells, taken 360 days after TCRalphabeta/CD19-depleted stem cell transplant. Receptors were obtained from a boy in the first two years of life who had a stem cell transplant for Wiskott-Aldrich syndrome, so the T cells may come from the graft donor.

This chain connects TRBV5-1 to TRBJ2-1; 10 bases fit TRBD2. The germline CDR1 and CDR2 sequences are SGHRS and YFSETQ. Trimming took 5 bases from V and 2 from J; bases not matched to a gene: 13. This CDR3 spans 18 amino acids. The CDR3 loop is CASRPPRLAGGAYNEQFF. The CDR3 region has the DNA TGCGCCAGCAGACCTCCGAGACTAGCGGGTGGGGCCTACAATGAGCAGTTCTTC.

CDR3 nucleotides: TGTGCCAGCAGTTCCATCTCGGGGTTCTCCTATAATTCACCCCTCCACTTT. Its translation: CASSSISGFSYNSPLHF. The V and J genes are TRBV28 and TRBJ1-6, with D hard to call. Trimming took off 4 bases at V and 0 bases at J, with 13 bases between the two ends. Germline CDR1 MDHEN, CDR2 SYDVKM. The CDR3 length is 17 residues.

This clonotype was seen only a few times. This chain links TRBV14 with TRBJ1-1; tentative D call: TRBD1 (5 bases). The CDR3 is 12 residues long. CDR1 is SGHDN, CDR2 FVKESK, per germline. The V and J ends lost 1 base and 7 bases respectively, with 7 bases between them. CDR3 in amino acids: CASSQVQGEAFF. In DNA, the CDR3 is TGTGCCAGCAGCCAAGTCCAGGGTGAAGCTTTCTTT.

This chain uses TRBV4-2 with TRBJ2-4, with 7 bases that match TRBD1. The germline V gene encodes CDR1 LGHNA and CDR2 YNFKEQ. J was trimmed by 3 bases and V by 4 bases; bases with no gene match: 9. The CDR3 extends over 16 amino acids. CDR3 in amino acids: CASSRDDRDGKNIQYF. Here the CDR3 DNA reads TGTGCCAGCAGCCGAGACGACAGGGATGGCAAAAACATTCAGTACTTC.

The V and J genes are TRBV11-2 and TRBJ2-3; 10 nucleotides line up with TRBD2. Germline V lookup: CDR1 SGHAT, CDR2 FQNNGV. The CDR3 runs 19 residues. V lost 5 bases, J lost 0 bases, and 14 bases stayed unmatched. This chain's CDR3 is CASSTLGSGRFVSTDTQYF. In DNA form, the CDR3 reads TGTGCCAGCAGCACCCTCGGTAGCGGGAGGTTCGTAAGCACAGATACGCAGTATTTT. The whole variable domain, remainder taken from reference TRBV11-2 and TRBJ2-3, is EAGVAQSPRYKIIEKRQSVAFWCNPISGHATLYWYQQILGQGPKLLIQFQNNGVVDDSQLPKDRFSAERLKGVDSTLKIQPAKLEDSAVYLCASSTLGSGRFVSTDTQYFGPGTRLTVL.